This T cell receptor (beta chain) was sequenced for a study of T cells in Graves' hyperthyroidism and ophthalmopathy (dated by TCRdb to between 2017 and 2020). About the investigation overall: Peripheral blood was collected at initial diagnosis, before any treatment. Following sampling, methimazole starting at 30 mg daily was given to hyperthyroidism patients, and high-dose intravenous methylprednisolone was given to ophthalmopathy patients. In several Graves' hyperthyroidism patients, the study also compared T-cell repertoires from thyroid tissue with T-cell repertoires from blood. Whether ophthalmopathy could be predicted prospectively was tested in an independent validation cohort made up of 18 hyperthyroidism patients plus 17 patients who later progressed to ophthalmopathy. The paper reports TCR Vbeta CDR3 sequencing of approximately 130 peripheral blood samples: under 45 ophthalmopathy, fewer than 80 hyperthyroidism and 17 progressor patients. To identify TCR V-J signatures that set the groups apart, the researchers used a discovery cohort of about a hundred patients, made up of around 40 with Graves' ophthalmopathy and about 60 with stable Graves' hyperthyroidism. For training and testing, the 100 or so patients in the discovery cohort were randomly divided in a 7:3 ratio. Here is what the overall study found, with its caveats: Most expanded thyroid clonotypes (frequency above 0.001) were also found in blood, which suggests that blood repertoires may mirror thyroid immune responses. No statistical method was used to fix the sample size in advance, and group allocation was not hidden from the investigators. A model built on a 13 V-J signature distinguished ophthalmopathy from stable hyperthyroidism, reaching over 85% sensitivity and approximately 81% specificity in cross-validation and 80%/75% in testing. During validation, the model predicted progression to ophthalmopathy a median of about 6.3 months ahead of onset, with approximately 71% sensitivity and 72.22% specificity.

The sample holds a few counts of this clonotype. Its target antigen remains unknown. The record has no base qualities; no much larger clone is one base away. Moderately to severely active disease, a Clinical Activity Score of at least 3, a NOSPECS grade of at least 4, and a duration under 3 months were present in ophthalmopathy patients. Any patient with an uncontrolled infection, another autoimmune disease, pregnancy or lactation was excluded. Diagnoses were based on clinical symptoms, serum thyroxine and TRAb, thyroid ultrasound and orbital computed tomography. PBMCs were separated from under 11 ml of fresh peripheral blood using Ficoll-Paque density gradient centrifugation. Trizol reagent was used to extract total RNA, and RNA quality was then checked on an Agilent 2100 Bioanalyzer. From the cysteine through the phenylalanine, the CDR3 covers 14 amino acids. Here the CDR3 DNA is all that survives: 42 bases in frame from base 1. For CDR1 and CDR2, the germline V gene (reference sequence) lists LGHDT and YNNKEL. Trimming removed 3 bases from V and 5 bases from J; the gene matches leave 6 bases unexplained.

The TCR beta CDR3 regions were amplified from the RNA transcripts. The TCR CDR3 was subjected to a first round of RT-PCR using the HTBI primer set and the Qiagen OneStep RT-PCR kit. The libraries were constructed in a second round of multiplex PCR and then size-selected and purified. Paired-end sequencing of the libraries was performed with 100 bp reads on an Illumina HiSeq2000. The paper's data handling went like this. SOAPnuke was used to process the raw data, throwing out any read that contained adapters or uncalled bases, had a mean Phred below 15, or lacked an exact constant-primer or identifier match. COPE v1.2.5 was used to merge high-quality paired reads, and clonotypes were defined as unique nucleotide sequences. Clonotypes were aligned to IMGT TRBV, TRBD and TRBJ reference segments using MiTCR v1.1. The analysis included only V-J combinations with a frequency above 0.0001, which together covered 99% to 99.2% of the repertoires. The TCS score was defined as the ratio of F50 (clonal expansion) to E x V (chaos), calculated using BLOSUM62-based TCRdist between CDR3 peptides within each V-J. Welch's t-statistics and random forest reduced roughly 500 V-J features to 10 to 15, which were used in a naive Bayes classifier (R e1071). Through fastp at Q25 and MiXCR, TCRdb rebuilt clones from the public reads, retaining in-frame beta chains. CDR3 protein duplicates are merged, each entry listing the most common genes and DNA. TCRdb's processing, not the study's, gives the V and J calls here. A total of approximately 380,000 distinct CDR3 sequences appear in this sample, less than 20% of them only once. Around 40% of the sample is taken by the ten largest.

Recombination joined TRBV3-1 with TRBJ2-7; TRBD1 fits 8 bases in the junction. The source material was blood. The clonotype comes from a man in his late teens or twenties with Graves' ophthalmopathy. The nucleotides read TGTGCCAGCAGCCAGGTTCAGGGGGCGGACGAGCAGTACTTC. Its translation reads: CASSQVQGADEQYF.